A single T cell receptor (beta chain) is shown here with its context. Its antigen is currently unknown. V was pared by 5 bases and J by 3 bases, with 6 bases of the junction left unmatched. CDR1 and CDR2 from the germline V gene are SGHDT and YYEEEE. The length of the CDR3 is 14 residues. This specimen comes from a study of shared clonotypes between healthy human individuals. Study-wide results and caveats: The naive CD4 repertoires of a few donors were compared, and around 4.7% of clonotypes were shared.

Profiling relied on immunoSEQ multiplex PCR, and the TCRdb table lists in-frame clones only, not all of them. The sample lists about 1.1 million clones; 78% were seen once. Donors, without exception, were Caucasian adults residing in Nashville, Tennessee. Memory CD4+ cells were the fraction left after CD45RA+ naive selection. This TCR derives from a young man in good health. Some clones in this sample may be carry-over from other donors' samples. This chain links TRBV5-6 with TRBJ1-1, with 8 nucleotides matching TRBD1. Specimen: memory CD4+ T cells from PBMCs. Documented subset: CD45RA-negative fraction. CDR3 in DNA: TGTGCCAGCAGATCACGGGACAGGTACACTGAAGCTTTCTTT. Protein product: CASRSRDRYTEAFF.